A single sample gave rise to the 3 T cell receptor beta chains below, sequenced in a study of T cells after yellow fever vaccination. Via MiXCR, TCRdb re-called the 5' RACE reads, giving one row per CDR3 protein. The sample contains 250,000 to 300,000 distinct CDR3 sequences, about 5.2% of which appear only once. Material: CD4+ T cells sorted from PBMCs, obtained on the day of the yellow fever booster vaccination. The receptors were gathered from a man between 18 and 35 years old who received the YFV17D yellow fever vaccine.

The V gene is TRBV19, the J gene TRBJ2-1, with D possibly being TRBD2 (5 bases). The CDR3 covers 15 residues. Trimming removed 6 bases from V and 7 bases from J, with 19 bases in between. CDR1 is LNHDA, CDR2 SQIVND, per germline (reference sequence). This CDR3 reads CASSGDRVGINEQFF. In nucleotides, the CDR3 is TGTGCCAGTAGCGGGGATCGGGTTGGGATTAATGAGCAGTTCTTC. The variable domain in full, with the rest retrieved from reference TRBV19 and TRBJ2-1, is DGGITQSPKYLFRKEGQNVTLSCEQNLNHDAMYWYRQDPGQGLRLIYYSQIVNDFQKGDIAEGYSVSREKKESFPLTVTSAQKNPTAFYLCASSGDRVGINEQFFGPGTRLTVL.

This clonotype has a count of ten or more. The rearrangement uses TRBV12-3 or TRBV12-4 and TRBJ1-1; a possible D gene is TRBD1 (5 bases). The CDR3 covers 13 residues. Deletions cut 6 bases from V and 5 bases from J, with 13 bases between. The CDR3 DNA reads TGTGCCAGCAGCGCCACAGGATGGACTGAAGCTTTCTTT. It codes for CASSATGWTEAFF.

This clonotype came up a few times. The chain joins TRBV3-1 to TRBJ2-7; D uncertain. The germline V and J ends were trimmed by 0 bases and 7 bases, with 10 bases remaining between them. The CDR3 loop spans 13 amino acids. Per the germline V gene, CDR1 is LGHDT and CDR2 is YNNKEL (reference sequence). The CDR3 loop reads CASSQDGFREQYF. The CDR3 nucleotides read TGTGCCAGCAGCCAAGACGGGTTCAGGGAGCAGTACTTC.